The next 5 T cell receptor beta chains were all read from a single sample in a study of cytomegalovirus exposure and HLA in healthy donors. PCR primers comprised 60 Vbeta and 13 Jbeta primers. Method: immunoSEQ multiplex PCR; TCRdb's copy keeps in-frame clones and lacks some. The profile shows about 150,000 clones, 70% to 80% of them singletons. The sample comprised PBMCs. These receptors came from a man aged 25 to 45 in good health and CMV-seropositive.

The chain combines TRBV9 with TRBJ2-3; D is ambiguous. Trimming removed 2 bases at V and 0 bases at J, with 4 bases between. From germline, CDR1 is SGDLS and CDR2 YYNGEE. The CDR3 contains 13 residues. The chain's CDR3 is CASSVGSTDTQYF. The CDR3 DNA is TGTGCCAGCAGCGTTGGCAGCACAGATACGCAGTATTTT.

The V gene is TRBV14, the J gene TRBJ2-6, with D perhaps matching TRBD1 (6 bases). CDR1 is SGHDN, CDR2 FVKESK, per germline. The germline V and J ends were trimmed by 0 bases and 4 bases, with 10 bases remaining between them. The CDR3 has 16 amino acids. CDR3 nucleotides: TGTGCCAGCAGCCAAGATAGGGGGTTCGGGGCCAACGTCCTGACTTTC. It yields the protein CASSQDRGFGANVLTF.

The V gene is TRBV6-6, the J gene TRBJ1-2, with D perhaps matching TRBD1 (6 bases). Per the germline V gene, CDR1 is MNHNY and CDR2 is SVGAGI (reference sequence). This CDR3 has 14 amino acids. V shed 6 bases and J shed 5 bases, with 16 bases lying between them. The CDR3 spells CASRPNRDGYGYTF. The CDR3 nucleotides are TGTGCCAGCAGACCAAACAGGGACGGATATGGCTACACCTTC.

The chain is built from TRBV28 and TRBJ2-7; 8 positions agree with TRBD2. The J segment lost 0 bases and the V segment lost 6 bases, leaving 7 bases of the junction unmatched. This CDR3 has 15 amino acids. Germline V CDR1 and CDR2: MDHEN, SYDVKM. CDR3 DNA sequence: TGTGCCAGCAGGGGTAGCGGGACCCTCTCCTACGAGCAGTACTTC. Translated, it gives CASRGSGTLSYEQYF.

The chain carries TRBV6-4 and TRBJ1-3; the D is unclear. The CDR3 has 15 amino acids. V was clipped by 4 bases and J by 0 bases, with 10 bases between them. The germline V gene has CDR1 MRHNA and CDR2 SNTAGT. This CDR3 reads CASSANHYSGNTIYF. The CDR3 coding sequence is TGTGCCAGCAGTGCCAATCACTACTCTGGAAACACCATATATTTT.